Listed here is a single TCR beta chain. The data originate from a study of cytomegalovirus exposure and HLA in healthy donors. The CDR3 has 15 residues. The germline V gene encodes CDR1 MDHEN and CDR2 SYDVKM. V lost 6 bases and J lost 1; bases outside the gene matches: 8. PCR used 60 Vbeta primers and 13 Jbeta primers. Data came from immunoSEQ multiplex PCR; TCRdb stores just in-frame clones and leaves some out. Of about 160,000 clones listed, roughly 85% were seen once; the top ten hold about 0.91%. The sequencing input was PBMCs. This TCR came from a woman aged 45-65 years in good health and CMV-seropositive. V usage is TRBV28 and J usage is TRBJ1-1, with TRBD1 identical over 7 bases. The CDR3 protein is CASSSRTGGNTEAFF. CDR3 sequence (DNA): TGTGCCAGCAGCTCCCGGACAGGAGGGAACACTGAAGCTTTCTTT.